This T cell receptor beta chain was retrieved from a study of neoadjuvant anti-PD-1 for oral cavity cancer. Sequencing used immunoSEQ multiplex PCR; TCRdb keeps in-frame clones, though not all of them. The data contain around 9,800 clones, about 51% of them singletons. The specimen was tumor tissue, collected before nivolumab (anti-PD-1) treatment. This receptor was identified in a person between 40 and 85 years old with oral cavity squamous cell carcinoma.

In nucleotides, the CDR3 is TGCAGTGCTAGCCCCGGCTATGGCTACACCTTC. This translates into CSASPGYGYTF. V and J are TRBV20-1 and TRBJ1-2, with D unresolved. The CDR3 length is 11 residues. Trimming took off 3 bases at V and 4 bases at J, with 6 bases between the two ends. Per the germline V gene, CDR1 is DFQATT and CDR2 is SNEGSKA (reference sequence).